What follows are 12 T cell receptor beta chains derived from one specimen sequenced in a study of chemoradiotherapy in HPV16-positive cancers. Profiling relied on immunoSEQ multiplex PCR, and the TCRdb table lists in-frame clones only, not all of them. Of several thousand clones listed, approximately 78% are singletons. This sample was taken from a patient who underwent chemoradiotherapy. The receptors originated from a human donor with HPV-associated anogenital cancer.

There are a few counts of this clone. This sequence joins TRBV4-1 and TRBJ2-7; perhaps TRBD2 as D (5 bases). The CDR3 is 15 amino acids. Per germline, CDR1 MGHRA and CDR2 YSYEKL. V was shortened by 1 base and J by 7 bases, with 17 bases between the two germline ends. CDR3 residues: CASSQVPSGTGEQYF. In DNA form, the CDR3 reads TGCGCCAGCAGCCAAGTTCCATCAGGTACGGGGGAGCAGTACTTC.

This chain joins TRBV7-9 and TRBJ2-1, with D perhaps given as TRBD1 or TRBD2 (5 bases each). The CDR3 sequence is 15 residues long. Germline CDR1 and CDR2: SEHNR and FQNEAQ (reference sequence). Trimming took 7 bases from V and 3 from J, leaving 16 bases between them. The CDR3 bases are TGTGCCAGCACTCAAAGGGGAGTTGGCTACAATGAGCAGTTCTTC. This sequence encodes CASTQRGVGYNEQFF.

V gene TRBV27 combines with J gene TRBJ2-1, with unresolved D. V lost 5 bases and J lost 9, with 8 bases in between. There are 11 residues in the CDR3. Per the germline V gene, CDR1 is MNHEY and CDR2 is SMNVEV (reference sequence). The DNA for the CDR3 is TGTGCCAGCAGTCACCTTGGTGAGCAGTTCTTC. Translated, it gives CASSHLGEQFF.

J is TRBJ1-6 and V is TRBV2; D remains ambiguous. Trimming left V 4 bases short and J 7 bases short, with 11 bases between. The CDR3 covers 14 residues. The germline V gene has CDR1 SNHLY and CDR2 FYNNEI. The CDR3 sequence is CASSGEVRNSPLHF. The CDR3 DNA sequence: TGTGCCAGCAGTGGGGAGGTCCGGAATTCACCCCTCCACTTT.

The chain couples TRBV19 to TRBJ2-7; 8 bases are a match to TRBD1. The CDR3 loop spans 13 amino acids. Germline CDR1 reads LNHDA; CDR2 reads SQIVND (reference sequence). J gave up 3 bases and V 6 bases, and 4 bases lay outside the gene matches. The CDR3 spells CASSAGGGYEQYF. CDR3 DNA sequence: TGTGCCAGTAGCGCAGGGGGCGGCTACGAGCAGTACTTC.

This clone appeared a few times. The chain employs TRBV29-1 and TRBJ1-1; no clear D gene. CDR1 and CDR2 from the germline V gene are SQVTM and ANQGSEA. The CDR3 length is 12 residues. Between the trimmed V and J ends, which lost 6 bases and 0 bases, there was a span of 8 bases. This chain's CDR3 is CSVSDMNTEAFF. The CDR3 DNA follows: TGCAGCGTGTCAGACATGAACACTGAAGCTTTCTTT.

This chain connects TRBV2 to TRBJ2-3; 10 nucleotides line up with TRBD2. The germline V gene has CDR1 SNHLY and CDR2 FYNNEI. Germline trimming cut 5 bases from V and 4 bases from J; bases unmatched to any gene: 6. The CDR3 consists of 15 residues. CDR3 coding DNA: TGTGCCAGCAGTCGAAGCGGGGGGGCATCAGATACGCAGTATTTT. Encoded protein: CASSRSGGASDTQYF.

The chain employs TRBV25-1 and TRBJ2-3; D remains unclear. The CDR3 has 14 residues. The V and J ends lost 2 bases and 3 bases respectively, with 9 bases between them. Looked up from germline, CDR1 is MGHDK and CDR2 is SYGVNS. The CDR3 DNA is TGTGCCAGCAGTGAAGCCTCGCGGACAGATACGCAGTATTTT. Protein sequence: CASSEASRTDTQYF.

The chain uses TRBV7-2 and TRBJ2-3; 10 bases are a match to TRBD2. The CDR3 spans 15 residues. Germline V lookup: CDR1 SGHTA, CDR2 FQGNSA. The J segment lost 1 base and the V segment lost 2 bases, leaving 0 bases of the junction unmatched. Here the CDR3 reads CASSLLAGGTDTQYF. The CDR3 nucleotides are TGTGCCAGCAGCTTACTAGCGGGGGGCACAGATACGCAGTATTTT.

This chain uses TRBV27 with TRBJ2-7; D call uncertain. Trimming left V 2 bases short and J 3 bases short, with 11 bases between. CDR1 and CDR2 from the germline V gene are MNHEY and SMNVEV (reference sequence). This CDR3 comprises 14 residues. The CDR3 DNA reads TGTGCCAGCAGTTTAAAGGCCGCCGGCTACGAGCAGTACTTC. Translation: CASSLKAAGYEQYF.

The chain links TRBV6-1 to TRBJ1-1, with TRBD1 matching 8 bases. The CDR3 sequence is 16 residues long. V shed 4 bases, J shed 3 bases, and the junction held 10 bases outside the gene matches. Germline V lookup: CDR1 MNHNS, CDR2 SASEGT. The CDR3 region has the DNA TGTGCCAGCAGTGGAAACAGGGGGAGACGGGACACTGAAGCTTTCTTT. Its protein is CASSGNRGRRDTEAFF.

This clone was recorded only once. The genes are TRBV28 and TRBJ2-7, with TRBD2 matching 7 bases. Germline CDR1 reads MDHEN; CDR2 reads SYDVKM. With 4 bases clipped from V and 5 bases from J, the junction kept 11 bases outside the gene matches. This CDR3 has 15 residues. The CDR3 nucleotides read TGTGCCAGCAGTTCCCACCAAGGACTAGGGAACGAGCAGTACTTC. Protein sequence: CASSSHQGLGNEQYF.